This T cell receptor beta chain was found in a study of early T cells in non-severe SARS-CoV-2 infection (dated by TCRdb to about 2021). Concerning the study at large: Because TCR sequencing was done on bulk RNA from unsorted whole blood, the alpha and beta chains could not be paired. General findings and caveats noted by the study authors: VDJdb matching was skewed toward anti-spike CD8 responses and likely underestimated virus-specific expansions, missing private and CD4 specificities.

The library was made by 5' RACE. The instrument was a NextSeq 500. In the TCR library protocol, unique molecular identifiers were attached to individual cDNA molecules to correct for PCR bias and sequencing error. Both TCR alpha and beta chains were sequenced, and tight co-correlation was observed between alpha and beta sequence abundances in each sample. From the authors' description of their analysis: Decombinator V4 was used to annotate the V gene, J gene and CDR3 of the TCR sequences. Expanded TCRs were defined as changing significantly between any two time points under a Poisson model with p below 0.0001. TCR abundances were normalised to the total number of TCRs sequenced per sample and were expressed as counts per million. MAIT TCRs were defined by TRAV1-2 paired with TRAJ12, TRAJ20 or TRAJ33, and iNKT TCRs by TRAV10 paired with TRAJ18. VDJdb, accessed 1 November 2021, was searched for CMV, EBV and SARS-CoV-2 annotated TCRs, with TCRs annotated for multiple antigens excluded. TCRdb cleaned the public reads at Q25 with fastp, built clones with MiXCR and kept in-frame beta chains. Rows matching on CDR3 protein sequence are summarized as one entry with the most common DNA and genes. TCRdb, not the authors, supplied the V and J calls. In this sample the table shows more than 55,000 distinct CDR3 sequences, around 10% of which occur a single time. The top ten clonotypes cover approximately 15% of the sample.

In this sample, this clonotype turned up many times. The target of this receptor is not known. No base-level quality is on record; no much larger clone is a single base apart. Its CDR3 holds 14 amino acids, cysteine through phenylalanine. Solely the CDR3 DNA is kept, with 42 bases framed from the first base. The germline V end is reduced by 4 bases and the J end by 13 bases; junction bases left unmatched: 9. Via the germline V gene, CDR1 is SGHVS and CDR2 FQNEAQ. A case-control design nested within a healthcare worker cohort in London, UK, was used, with weekly nasopharyngeal swab PCR tests and blood sampling performed. Healthcare workers were enrolled in the week of the UK lockdown, from 23 to 31 March 2020, and were followed every week for up to 16 weeks.

The TCR was taken from an adult who was a healthcare worker with PCR-confirmed SARS-CoV-2 infection or an uninfected control (not recorded which). Recombination linked TRBV7-8 to TRBJ2-1, and 11 junction bases match TRBD2. The sample taken for sequencing was whole blood. This receptor carries the CDR3 CASSSLTSGISQFF. The DNA sequence follows: TGTGCCAGCAGCTCCCTGACTAGCGGGATCAGTCAGTTCTTC.